This T cell receptor beta chain appears in the sequencing data of a study of shared clonotypes between healthy human individuals. Study conclusions and caveats: Donor clonotype sharing was expected to depend on sequencing depth. Blood was the only sampled material, and tissue repertoires likely differ.

In the case of this clone: Its antigen is unknown.

Repertoires were generated with immunoSEQ multiplex PCR, while TCRdb's copy carries only in-frame clones and drops some. The table has around 1.9 million clones, about 94% seen once; the top ten hold about 1.7%. Germline assignment: CDR1 MGHRA and CDR2 YSYEKL. The J segment lost 3 bases and the V segment lost 1 base, leaving 19 bases of the junction unmatched. This CDR3 is 20 amino acids long. It was CD45RO-negative cells, positively selected for CCR7, that made up naive CD8 cells, with terminally differentiated effector memory CD45RA+ cells excluded. The sequence was collected from a man aged 18-30 years in good health. Some clones in this sample may be carry-over from other donors' samples. The J gene is TRBJ2-7, the V gene TRBV4-1; 9 bases are shared with TRBD1. Specimen: naive CD8+ T cells from PBMCs. CDR3 nucleotides: TGCGCCAGCAGCCAAGTCATTTTGACAGGGGGAACTGTCAAAGTCTACGAGCAGTACTTC. It yields the protein CASSQVILTGGTVKVYEQYF.